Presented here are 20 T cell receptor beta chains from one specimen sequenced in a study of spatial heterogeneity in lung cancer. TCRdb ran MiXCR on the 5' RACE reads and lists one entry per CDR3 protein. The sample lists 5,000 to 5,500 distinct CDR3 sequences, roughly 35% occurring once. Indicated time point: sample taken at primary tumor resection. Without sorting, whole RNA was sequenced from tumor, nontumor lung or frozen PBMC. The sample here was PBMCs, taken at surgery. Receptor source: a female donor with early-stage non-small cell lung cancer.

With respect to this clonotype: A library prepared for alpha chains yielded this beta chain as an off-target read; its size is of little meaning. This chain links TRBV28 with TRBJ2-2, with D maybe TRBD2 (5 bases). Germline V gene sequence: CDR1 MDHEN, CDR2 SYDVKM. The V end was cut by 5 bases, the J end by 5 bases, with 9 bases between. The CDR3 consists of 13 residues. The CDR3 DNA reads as TGTGCCAGCAGTCGGGGTGGGACCGGGGAGCTGTTTTTT. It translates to CASSRGGTGELFF. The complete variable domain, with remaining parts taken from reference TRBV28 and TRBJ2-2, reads DVKVTQSSRYLVKRTGEKVFLECVQDMDHENMFWYRQDPGLGLRLIYFSYDVKMKEKGDIPEGYSVSREKKERFSLILESASTNQTSMYLCASSRGGTGELFFGEGSRLTVL.

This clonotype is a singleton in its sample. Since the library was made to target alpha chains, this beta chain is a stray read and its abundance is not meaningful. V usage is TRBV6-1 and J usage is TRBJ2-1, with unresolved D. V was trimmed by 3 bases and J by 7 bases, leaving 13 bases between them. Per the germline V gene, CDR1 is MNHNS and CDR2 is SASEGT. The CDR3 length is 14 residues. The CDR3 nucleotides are TGTGCCAGCAGTGACGGCTTATCACGGAATGAGCAGTTCTTC. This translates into CASSDGLSRNEQFF.

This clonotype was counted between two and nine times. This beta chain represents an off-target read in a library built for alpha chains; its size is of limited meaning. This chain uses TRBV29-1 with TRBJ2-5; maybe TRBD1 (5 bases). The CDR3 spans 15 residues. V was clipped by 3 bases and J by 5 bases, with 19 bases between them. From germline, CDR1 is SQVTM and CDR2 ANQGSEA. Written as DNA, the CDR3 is TGCAGCGTTGAGGGCCCGGAAGACAGCCTGGAGACCCAGTACTTC. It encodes CSVEGPEDSLETQYF.

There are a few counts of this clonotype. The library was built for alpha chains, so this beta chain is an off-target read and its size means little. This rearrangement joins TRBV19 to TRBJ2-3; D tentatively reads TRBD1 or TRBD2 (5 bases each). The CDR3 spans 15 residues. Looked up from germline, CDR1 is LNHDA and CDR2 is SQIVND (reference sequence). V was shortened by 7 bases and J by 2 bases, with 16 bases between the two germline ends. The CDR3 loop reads CASKAGTLITDTQYF. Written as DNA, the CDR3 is TGTGCCAGTAAGGCAGGGACCTTAATCACAGATACGCAGTATTTT.

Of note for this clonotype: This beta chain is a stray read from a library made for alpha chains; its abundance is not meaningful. CDR3 bases: TGCAGCGTTGTGACCACCTCCGGGGGCGGGGAGCTGTTTTTT. Translation: CSVVTTSGGGELFF. V is TRBV29-1 and J is TRBJ2-2; the D gene is possibly TRBD2 (6 bases). The CDR3 has 14 amino acids. The V end was cut by 4 bases, the J end by 7 bases, with 16 bases between. Per the germline V gene, CDR1 is SQVTM and CDR2 is ANQGSEA.

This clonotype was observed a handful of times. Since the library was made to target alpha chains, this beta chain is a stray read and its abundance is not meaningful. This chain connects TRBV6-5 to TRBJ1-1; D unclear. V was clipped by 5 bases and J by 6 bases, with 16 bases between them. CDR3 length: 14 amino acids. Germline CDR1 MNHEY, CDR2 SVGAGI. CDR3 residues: CASSPWTERSEAFF. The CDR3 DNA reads TGTGCCAGCAGTCCCTGGACTGAACGGTCTGAAGCTTTCTTT.

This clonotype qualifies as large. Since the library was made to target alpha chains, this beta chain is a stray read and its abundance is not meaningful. Here the CDR3 reads CASTLEPGLNTGELFF. Written as DNA, the CDR3 is TGTGCCAGCACCCTCGAACCGGGACTTAACACCGGGGAGCTGTTTTTT. The rearrangement links TRBV27 to TRBJ2-2; perhaps TRBD2 as D (6 bases). CDR1 is MNHEY, CDR2 SMNVEV, per germline (reference sequence). This CDR3 is built from 16 residues. With 7 bases removed from V and 2 bases from J, the gap between germline ends came to 17 bases.

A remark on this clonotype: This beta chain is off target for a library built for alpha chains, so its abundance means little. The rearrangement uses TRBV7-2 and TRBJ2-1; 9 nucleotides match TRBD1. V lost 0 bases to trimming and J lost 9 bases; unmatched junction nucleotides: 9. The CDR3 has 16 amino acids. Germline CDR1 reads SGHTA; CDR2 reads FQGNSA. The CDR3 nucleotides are TGTGCCAGCAGCTTAGCCTCCGGGACAGGGATGGCTGAGCAGTTCTTC. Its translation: CASSLASGTGMAEQFF. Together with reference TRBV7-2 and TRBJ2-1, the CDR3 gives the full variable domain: GAGVSQSPSNKVTEKGKDVELRCDPISGHTALYWYRQSLGQGLEFLIYFQGNSAPDKSGLPSDRFSAERTGGSVSTLTIQRTQQEDSAVYLCASSLASGTGMAEQFFGPGTRLTVL.

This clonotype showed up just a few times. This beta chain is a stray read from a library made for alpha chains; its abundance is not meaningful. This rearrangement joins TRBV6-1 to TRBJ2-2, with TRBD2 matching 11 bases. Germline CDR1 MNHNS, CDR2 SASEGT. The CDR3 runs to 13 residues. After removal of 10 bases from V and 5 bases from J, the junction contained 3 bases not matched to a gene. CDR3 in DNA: TGTGCCAACCGACTAGCGGGGACCGGGGAGCTGTTTTTT. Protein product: CANRLAGTGELFF.

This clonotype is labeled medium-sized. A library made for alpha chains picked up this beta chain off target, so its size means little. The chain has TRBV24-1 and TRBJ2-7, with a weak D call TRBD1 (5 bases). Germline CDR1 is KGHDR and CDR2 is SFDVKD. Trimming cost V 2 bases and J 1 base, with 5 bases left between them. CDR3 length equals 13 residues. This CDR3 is CATSDYRSYEQYF. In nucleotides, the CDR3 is TGTGCCACCAGTGATTACAGGTCCTACGAGCAGTACTTC.

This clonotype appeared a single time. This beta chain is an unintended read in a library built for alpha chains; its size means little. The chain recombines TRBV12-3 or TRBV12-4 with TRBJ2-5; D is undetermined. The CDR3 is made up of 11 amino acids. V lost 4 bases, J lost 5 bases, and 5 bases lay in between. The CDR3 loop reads CASSSGETQYF. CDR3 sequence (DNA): TGTGCCAGCAGTTCCGGGGAGACCCAGTACTTC.

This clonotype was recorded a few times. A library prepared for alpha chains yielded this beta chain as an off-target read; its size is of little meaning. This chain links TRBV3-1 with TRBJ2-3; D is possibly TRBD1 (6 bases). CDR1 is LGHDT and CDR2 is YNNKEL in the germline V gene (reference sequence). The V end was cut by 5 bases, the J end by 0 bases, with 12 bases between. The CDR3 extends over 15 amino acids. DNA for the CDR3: TGTGCCAGCAGCTCCGGACAGTTGAGCACAGATACGCAGTATTTT. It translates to CASSSGQLSTDTQYF.

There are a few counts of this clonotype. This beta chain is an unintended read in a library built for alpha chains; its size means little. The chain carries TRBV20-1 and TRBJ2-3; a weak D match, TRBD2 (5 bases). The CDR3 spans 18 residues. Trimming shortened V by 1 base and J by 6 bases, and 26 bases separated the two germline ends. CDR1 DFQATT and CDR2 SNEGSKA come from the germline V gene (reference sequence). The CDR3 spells CSARVRGYGTHTADTQYF. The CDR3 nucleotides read TGCAGTGCTAGAGTCCGGGGATATGGCACACACACAGCGGATACGCAGTATTTT.

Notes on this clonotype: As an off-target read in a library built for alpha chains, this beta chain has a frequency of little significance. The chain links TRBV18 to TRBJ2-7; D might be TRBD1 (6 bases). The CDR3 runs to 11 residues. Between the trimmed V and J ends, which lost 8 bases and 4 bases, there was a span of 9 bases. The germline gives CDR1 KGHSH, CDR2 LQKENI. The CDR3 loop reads CASTTGYEQYF. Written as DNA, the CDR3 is TGTGCCAGCACGACAGGATACGAGCAGTACTTC.

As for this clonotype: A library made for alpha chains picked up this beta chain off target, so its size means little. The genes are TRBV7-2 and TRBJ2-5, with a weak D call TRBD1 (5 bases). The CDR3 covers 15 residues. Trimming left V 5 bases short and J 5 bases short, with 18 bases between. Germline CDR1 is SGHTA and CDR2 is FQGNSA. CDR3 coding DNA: TGTGCCAGCAGCGGGGCCGTTGTAATTGGTGAGACCCAGTACTTC. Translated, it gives CASSGAVVIGETQYF.

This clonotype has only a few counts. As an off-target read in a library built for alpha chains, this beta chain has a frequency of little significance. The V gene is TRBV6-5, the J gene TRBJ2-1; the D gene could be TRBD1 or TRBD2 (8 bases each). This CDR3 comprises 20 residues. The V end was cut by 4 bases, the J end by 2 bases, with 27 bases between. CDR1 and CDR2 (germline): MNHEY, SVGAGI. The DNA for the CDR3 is TGTGCCAGCAGTTCCTACTGGACAGGGCCCTCGGGACTAGCCTACAATGAGCAGTTCTTC. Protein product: CASSSYWTGPSGLAYNEQFF.

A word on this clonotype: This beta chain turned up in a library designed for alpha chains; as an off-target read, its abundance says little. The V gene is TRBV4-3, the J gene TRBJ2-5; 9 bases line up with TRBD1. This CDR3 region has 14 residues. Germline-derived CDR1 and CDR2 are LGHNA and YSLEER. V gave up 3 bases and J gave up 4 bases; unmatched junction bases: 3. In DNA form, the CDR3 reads TGCGCCAGCAGCCACACAGGGGGCGCAGAGACCCAGTACTTC. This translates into CASSHTGGAETQYF.

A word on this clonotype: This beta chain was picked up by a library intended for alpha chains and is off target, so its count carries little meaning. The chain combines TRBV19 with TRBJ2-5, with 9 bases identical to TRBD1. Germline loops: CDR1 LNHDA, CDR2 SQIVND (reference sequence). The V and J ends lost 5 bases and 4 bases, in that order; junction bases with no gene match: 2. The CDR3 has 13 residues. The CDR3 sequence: CASSETGGETQYF. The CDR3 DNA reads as TGTGCCAGTAGTGAGACAGGGGGAGAGACCCAGTACTTC.

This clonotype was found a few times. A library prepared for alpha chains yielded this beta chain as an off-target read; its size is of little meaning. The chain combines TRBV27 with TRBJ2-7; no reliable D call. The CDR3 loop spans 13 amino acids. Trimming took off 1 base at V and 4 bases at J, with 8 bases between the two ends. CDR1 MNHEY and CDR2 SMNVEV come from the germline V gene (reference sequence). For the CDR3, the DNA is TGTGCCAGCAGTTTATTCTACGGTTACGAGCAGTACTTC. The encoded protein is CASSLFYGYEQYF.

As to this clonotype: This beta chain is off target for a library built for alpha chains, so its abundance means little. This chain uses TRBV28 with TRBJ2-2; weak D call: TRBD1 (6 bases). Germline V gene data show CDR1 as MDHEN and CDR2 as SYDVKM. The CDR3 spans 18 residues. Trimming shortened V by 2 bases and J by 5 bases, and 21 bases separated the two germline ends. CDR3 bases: TGTGCCAGCAGTTTAGTTCGGTGGGCAGGGGCCGGAACCGGGGAGCTGTTTTTT. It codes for CASSLVRWAGAGTGELFF.